The entry below describes one T cell receptor beta chain. The target antigen is unknown. Between the trimmed V and J ends, which lost 3 bases and 2 bases, there was a span of 11 bases. The CDR3 length is 15 residues. Germline lookup yields CDR1 SGDLS and CDR2 YYNGEE. Ophthalmopathy in the patients scored at least 3 on Clinical Activity Score and at least 4 on NOSPECS grade, lasting under 3 months. On the basis of clinical symptoms, serum thyroxine and TRAb, thyroid ultrasound and orbital computed tomography, diagnoses were made. From RNA transcripts, TCR beta CDR3 regions were amplified. Carried out on the TCR CDR3, a first-round RT-PCR used the HTBI primer set. MiXCR was run by TCRdb on the multiplex PCR reads, yielding one entry per CDR3 protein. This sample has hundreds of thousands of distinct CDR3 sequences, with roughly 16% found just once. This entry belongs to a study of T cells in Graves' hyperthyroidism and ophthalmopathy.

Notes on the study in general: Using 13 V-J features, a model discriminated ophthalmopathy from stable hyperthyroidism. Most thyroid clonotypes that were expanded above 0.001 also turned up in blood.

The receptor was derived from a woman between 40 and 50 years old with Graves' ophthalmopathy. V gene TRBV9 combines with J gene TRBJ2-2; D possibly uses TRBD1 or TRBD2 (5 bases each). The sample consisted of blood. CDR3 DNA sequence: TGTGCCAGCAGCGCCTGGGACGGAAACACCGGGGAGCTGTTTTTT. Protein product: CASSAWDGNTGELFF. Filled out from reference TRBV9 and TRBJ2-2, the complete variable domain reads DSGVTQTPKHLITATGQRVTLRCSPRSGDLSVYWYQQSLDQGLQFLIQYYNGEERAKGNILERFSAQQFPDLHSELNLSSLELGDSALYFCASSAWDGNTGELFFGEGSRLTVL.